A single sample gave rise to the 3 T cell receptor beta chains below, sequenced in a study of vaccination and CD4 T cells after COVID-19. The antigens these receptors bind are not known. Sequenced with the Oncomine TCR Beta short-read assay was DNA taken from cultured CD4+ T cells. Using the QIAamp micro DNA kit, genomic DNA was extracted from the CD4+ T cells that had been cultured. TCRdb analysed the PCR reads with MiXCR anew, one entry per CDR3 protein. The table lists over 9,000 distinct CDR3 sequences, about 27% of them singletons. Treatment here: roughly 10-day PBMC culture with coronavirus spike peptide pools or control peptides (ViraFEST assay). It was before the COVID-19 pandemic (2011-2018) that the unexposed donor's CD4+ T cells were collected. Specimen: CD4+ T cells from blood, cultured in vitro. The receptors shown here come from a human donor in good health.

V and J are TRBV29-1 and TRBJ2-2, with 11 positions matching TRBD1. Looked up from germline, CDR1 is SQVTM and CDR2 is ANQGSEA. V lost 4 bases and J lost 4; bases outside the gene matches: 11. CDR3 length: 17 residues. CDR3 residues: CSVAGGRDRGGTGELFF. The CDR3 DNA follows: TGCAGCGTTGCGGGGGGTAGGGACAGGGGGGGCACCGGGGAGCTGTTTTTT.

This sequence joins TRBV6-2 or TRBV6-3 and TRBJ2-2; D perhaps matches TRBD2 (6 bases). The CDR3 has 18 amino acids. V dropped 2 bases and J dropped 2 bases, with 18 bases sitting between them. Germline values: CDR1 MNHEY, CDR2 SVGEGT. The CDR3 reads CASSYPPFGTPNTGELFF. CDR3 nucleotide sequence: TGTGCCAGCAGTTACCCGCCGTTTGGGACTCCAAACACCGGGGAGCTGTTTTTT.

The J gene is TRBJ1-1, the V gene TRBV29-1; D is undetermined. This CDR3 has 13 amino acids. V was clipped by 6 bases and J by 3 bases, with 14 bases between them. Germline CDR1 is SQVTM and CDR2 is ANQGSEA. CDR3 coding DNA: TGCAGCGTAGCGAATAGGAGTTACACTGAAGCTTTCTTT. Translating it yields CSVANRSYTEAFF.